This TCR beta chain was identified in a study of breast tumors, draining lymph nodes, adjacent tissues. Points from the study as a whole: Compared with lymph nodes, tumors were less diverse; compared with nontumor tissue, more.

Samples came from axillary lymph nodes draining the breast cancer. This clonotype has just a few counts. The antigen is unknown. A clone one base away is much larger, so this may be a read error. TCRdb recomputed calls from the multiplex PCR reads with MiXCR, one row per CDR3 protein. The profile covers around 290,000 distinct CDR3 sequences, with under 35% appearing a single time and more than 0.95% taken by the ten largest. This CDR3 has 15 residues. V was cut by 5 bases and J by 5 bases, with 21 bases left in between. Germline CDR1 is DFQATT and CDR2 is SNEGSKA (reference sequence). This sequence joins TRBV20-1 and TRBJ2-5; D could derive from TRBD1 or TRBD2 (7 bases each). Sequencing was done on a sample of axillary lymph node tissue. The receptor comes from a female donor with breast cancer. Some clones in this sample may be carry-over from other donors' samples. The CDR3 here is CSASPRGGGEETQYF. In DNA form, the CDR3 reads TGCAGTGCTTCCCCCCGGGGAGGGGGCGAGGAGACCCAGTACTTC.